These 32 T cell receptor beta chains were all obtained from the same sample, sequenced in a study of metastatic and nonmetastatic thyroid tumors. Using MiXCR, TCRdb re-called clones from the PCR reads. The table includes approximately 17,000 clones, roughly 15% detected once. There were no patients who had received any treatment before thyroid surgery. The sample was blood. Every receptor here comes from a male donor with papillary thyroid cancer or a benign thyroid nodule (not recorded which). Some clones in this sample may be carry-over from other donors' samples.

This clone occurred a few times. This may arise from a read error, as a much more abundant clone is one base away. The same CDR3 arises from other DNA sequences in this sample as well. CDR3 region: CSAMVGADTQYF. As DNA, the CDR3 is TGCAGTGCGATGGTAGGGGCAGATACGCAGTACTTT. The chain employs TRBV20-1 and TRBJ2-3, with D possibly TRBD1 on 5 matching bases. Germline V gene data show CDR1 as DFQATT and CDR2 as SNEGSKA (reference sequence). This CDR3 has 12 amino acids.

This clone was detected many times. The genes are TRBV5-1 and TRBJ2-1; TRBD2 aligns across 8 bases. CDR3 size: 15 residues. Germline assignment: CDR1 SGHRS and CDR2 YFSETQ. Trimming removed 2 bases from V and 6 bases from J; junction bases left unmatched: 7. CDR3 in amino acids: CASSLISGRGNEQFF. The DNA of the CDR3 is TGCGCCAGCAGCTTAATAAGCGGGAGAGGCAATGAGCAGTTCTTC.

In its sample, this clone was seen many times. This chain joins TRBV30 and TRBJ1-6; D is unresolved. V was pared by 3 bases and J by 0 bases, with 9 bases between. The CDR3 is made up of 15 amino acids. Germline CDR1 GTSNPN, CDR2 SVGIG (reference sequence). The CDR3 nucleotides read TGTGCCTGGAGCACGGGGAGCTCCTATAATTCACCCCTCCACTTT. This codes for CAWSTGSSYNSPLHF.

This clone appeared many times. Written as DNA, the CDR3 is TGTGCTAGTGGTTTGCAGGACAGGGGCACAACTAATGAAAAACTGTTTTTT. It specifies CASGLQDRGTTNEKLFF. V gene TRBV12-5 combines with J gene TRBJ1-4; 9 bases are a match to TRBD1. After removal of 2 bases from V and 0 bases from J, the junction contained 4 bases not matched to a gene. The germline V gene has CDR1 LGHNT and CDR2 FRNRAP. The CDR3 loop spans 17 amino acids.

J is TRBJ2-7 and V is TRBV20-1, with D possibly being TRBD2 (5 bases). Trimming removed 0 bases at V and 3 bases at J, with 12 bases between. Germline-derived CDR1 and CDR2 are DFQATT and SNEGSKA (reference sequence). The CDR3 is 14 amino acids. This CDR3 reads CSARDPGSIYEQYF. The CDR3 nucleotides are TGCAGTGCTAGAGACCCGGGGTCAATCTACGAGCAGTACTTC.

The table lists this clone with many counts. The rearrangement joins TRBV29-1 to TRBJ2-1; TRBD2 is a possible D gene (7 bases). The CDR3 sequence is 11 residues long. From germline, CDR1 is SQVTM and CDR2 ANQGSEA. Trimming pared 7 bases from V and 11 bases from J, leaving 15 bases between. The CDR3 DNA sequence: TGCAGCGGAGGGGGGGGGCTGAAGCAGTTCTTC. Translating it yields CSGGGGLKQFF.

Ten or more counts support this clone. The CDR3 loop is CAISGTGGTGELFF. Written as DNA, the CDR3 is TGTGCCATCAGTGGGACAGGGGGCACCGGGGAGCTGTTTTTT. The V call is TRBV10-3, the J call TRBJ2-2; 10 bases align to TRBD1. This CDR3 is built from 14 residues. In germline, CDR1 is ENHRY, CDR2 SYGVKD. Germline trimming cut 4 bases from V and 4 bases from J; bases unmatched to any gene: 0.

This clone was seen many times. The rearrangement joins TRBV15 to TRBJ2-1; no clear D. From germline, CDR1 is LNHNV and CDR2 YYDKDF (reference sequence). The CDR3 is made up of 14 amino acids. V was shortened by 0 bases and J by 2 bases, with 5 bases between the two germline ends. The CDR3 DNA is TGTGCCACCAGCAGAGATCAAACCTACAATGAGCAGTTCTTC. Translating gives CATSRDQTYNEQFF.

V is TRBV18 and J is TRBJ1-4; D is perhaps TRBD1 (6 bases). This CDR3 is built from 16 residues. The V gene lost 2 bases and the J gene lost 6 bases, with 16 bases spanning the gap. The germline CDR1 and CDR2 sequences are KGHSH and LQKENI. The CDR3 DNA follows: TGTGCCAGCTCACCAAAAGGCAGGGGAGGGGATGAAAAACTGTTTTTT. Protein product: CASSPKGRGGDEKLFF.

This clone was picked up one time. The V call is TRBV30, the J call TRBJ1-4; 9 bases line up with TRBD1. The CDR3 is 15 amino acids. V dropped 5 bases and J dropped 7; count of bases not matched to a gene: 11. Germline loops: CDR1 GTSNPN, CDR2 SVGIG (reference sequence). In nucleotides, the CDR3 is TGTGCCTGGGGGGGGACAGGGCTAATCGGTGAAAAACTGTTTTTT. Its protein is CAWGGTGLIGEKLFF.

This clone was detected only a few times. The J gene is TRBJ2-7, the V gene TRBV12-3 or TRBV12-4, with TRBD2 identical over 14 bases. The ends lost 5 bases at V and 8 bases at J; junction bases unmatched: 5. This CDR3 is built from 14 residues. This CDR3 reads CASSMGLAGEKQYF. CDR3 DNA sequence: TGTGCCAGCAGTATGGGACTAGCGGGAGAAAAGCAGTACTTC.

This clone was seen at least ten times. The gene calls are TRBV6-7 and TRBJ2-3; the match to TRBD2 covers 10 bases. TRBV6-7 is assigned to the ORF class and has an uncertain function. This CDR3 comprises 16 residues. Trimming cost V 4 bases and J 1 base; bases outside gene matches: 5. The DNA for the CDR3 is TGTGCCAGCAGTTGGGTTAGCGGGAGGCGCACAGATACGCAGTATTTT. Protein product: CASSWVSGRRTDTQYF.

The gene calls are TRBV5-1 and TRBJ2-1; D is perhaps TRBD1 or TRBD2 (5 bases each). CDR3 length: 18 amino acids. V gave up 1 base and J gave up 0 bases, with 17 bases separating them. Germline V gene data show CDR1 as SGHRS and CDR2 as YFSETQ. The chain's CDR3 is CASSLPEGTTLSYNEQFF. CDR3 DNA: TGCGCCAGCAGCTTGCCCGAGGGGACCACCCTCTCCTACAATGAGCAGTTCTTC.

This clone occurred many times. The V gene is TRBV29-1, the J gene TRBJ1-2, with 9 bases that match TRBD1. The CDR3 contains 14 residues. Trimming cost V 3 bases and J 4 bases; bases outside gene matches: 6. Germline V gene data show CDR1 as SQVTM and CDR2 as ANQGSEA. In DNA, the CDR3 is TGCAGCGTTGACTGGACAGGGGACATCTATGGCTACACCTTC. Translation gives CSVDWTGDIYGYTF.

The V gene is TRBV11-3, the J gene TRBJ2-1; D is unresolved. CDR1 is SGHNT, CDR2 YENEEA, per germline. The V end lost 4 bases, the J end lost 8 bases, and 12 bases lay between the germline ends. The CDR3 spans 13 residues. DNA for the CDR3: TGTGCCAGCAGCTCCCGCGTCCCCGATGAGCAGTTCTTC. Translated, it gives CASSSRVPDEQFF. The full variable domain, rest sourced from reference TRBV11-3 and TRBJ2-1, is EAGVVQSPRYKIIEKKQPVAFWCNPISGHNTLYWYLQNLGQGPELLIRYENEEAVDDSQLPKDRFSAERLKGVDSTLKIQPAELGDSAVYLCASSSRVPDEQFFGPGTRLTVL.

Only a few counts were recorded for this clone. The chain links TRBV28 to TRBJ2-3; no firm D call. The CDR3 contains 16 residues. CDR1 and CDR2 (germline): MDHEN, SYDVKM. Trimming pared 0 bases from V and 0 bases from J, leaving 10 bases between. The chain's CDR3 is CASSLWVSPSTDTQYF. Here the CDR3 DNA reads TGTGCCAGCAGTTTATGGGTGTCCCCTAGCACAGATACGCAGTATTTT.

In this sample, this clone turned up many times. The chain uses TRBV28 and TRBJ1-2; 8 nucleotides align to TRBD1. V shed 5 bases and J 0 bases; nucleotides not matched to a gene: 5. The germline V gene encodes CDR1 MDHEN and CDR2 SYDVKM. The CDR3 spans 15 residues. CDR3 loop: CASSRQGPPNYGYTF. Here the CDR3 DNA reads TGTGCCAGCAGTAGACAGGGGCCTCCTAACTATGGCTACACCTTC.

The sample holds many counts of this clone. The chain recombines TRBV27 with TRBJ2-7; maybe TRBD1 (5 bases). The CDR3 covers 17 residues. V lost 0 bases to trimming and J lost 4 bases, with 19 bases between them. Germline CDR1 and CDR2: MNHEY and SMNVEV (reference sequence). The CDR3 nucleotides are TGTGCCAGCAGTTTATCAATCGTGCCGCCGGCAGGGTACGAGCAGTACTTC. Protein: CASSLSIVPPAGYEQYF.

This clone was observed a handful of times. A much larger clonotype is one base distant, so this may be a read error. The chain has TRBV30 and TRBJ2-6, with unresolved D. Germline assignment: CDR1 GTSNPN and CDR2 SVGIG (reference sequence). Between the trimmed V and J ends, which lost 4 bases and 1 base, there was a span of 17 bases. The CDR3 length is 17 residues. The CDR3 protein is CAWIEDTGYSGANVLTF. The CDR3 nucleotides read TGTGCCTGGATTGAAGACACCGGATATTCTGGGGCCAACGTCCTGACTTTC.

The V call is TRBV20-1, the J call TRBJ1-2; D is ambiguous. Germline-derived CDR1 and CDR2 are DFQATT and SNEGSKA (reference sequence). The CDR3 spans 11 residues. V was clipped by 3 bases and J by 11 bases, with 13 bases between them. CDR3 nucleotide sequence: TGCAGTGCTAGTCATAACTATTGTTACACCTTC. It codes for CSASHNYCYTF.

Only a few counts were recorded for this clone. This chain uses TRBV5-1 with TRBJ1-1; tentative D call: TRBD1 (5 bases). With 2 bases removed from V and 5 bases from J, the gap between germline ends came to 13 bases. The V gene's germline CDR1 is SGHRS and CDR2 YFSETQ. This CDR3 is built from 14 residues. CDR3 nucleotide sequence: TGCGCCAGCAGCTTTTCCGTGGGGGGTACTGAAGCTTTCTTT. It codes for CASSFSVGGTEAFF.

This clone was recorded at least ten times. V is TRBV5-4 and J is TRBJ2-1; 8 bases are shared with TRBD2. Losses at the gene ends were 3 bases for V and 0 bases for J; bases not matched to a gene: 5. This CDR3 contains 16 residues. Germline V CDR1 and CDR2: SGHNT, YYREEE (reference sequence). The CDR3 loop is CASSSGTRRSYNEQFF. The CDR3 nucleotides are TGTGCCAGCAGCTCCGGGACTAGACGCTCCTACAATGAGCAGTTCTTC.

This clone was detected ten times or more. The chain couples TRBV7-3 to TRBJ2-1, with TRBD1 matching over 7 bases. V lost 1 base to trimming and J lost 7 bases; unmatched junction nucleotides: 10. CDR3 length: 16 residues. Germline CDR1 SGHTA, CDR2 FQGTGA. As DNA, the CDR3 is TGTGCCAGCAGCTTAATGACAGGGATGGTAGAAAATGAGCAGTTCTTC. It codes for CASSLMTGMVENEQFF.

The J gene is TRBJ2-5, the V gene TRBV25-1; TRBD1 aligns across 8 bases. This CDR3 has 15 amino acids. Per the germline V gene, CDR1 is MGHDK and CDR2 is SYGVNS. V lost 3 bases and J lost 2; bases outside the gene matches: 5. CDR3 nucleotides: TGTGCCAGCAGTGACTCCAGGGACAGGCAAGAGACCCAGTACTTC. Translated, it gives CASSDSRDRQETQYF.

This rearrangement joins TRBV11-2 to TRBJ2-7, with D possibly TRBD2 on 5 matching bases. Trimming pared 4 bases from V and 0 bases from J, leaving 16 bases between. CDR1 SGHAT and CDR2 FQNNGV come from the germline V gene. The CDR3 contains 16 residues. This CDR3 is CASSSWGAGNSYEQYF. CDR3 nucleotide sequence: TGTGCCAGCAGCTCGTGGGGAGCCGGCAACTCCTACGAGCAGTACTTC.

This clone was detected ten times or more. The rearrangement links TRBV5-6 to TRBJ1-2; D is uncertain. Germline V gene data show CDR1 as SGHDT and CDR2 as YYEEEE. This CDR3 comprises 14 residues. Trimming removed 2 bases at V and 6 bases at J, with 14 bases between. The CDR3 nucleotides are TGTGCCAGCAGCTTTCAGGCAACGCTCAATGGCTACACCTTC. It is translated as CASSFQATLNGYTF.

This clone showed up many times. The chain uses TRBV25-1 and TRBJ2-7; no reliable D call. CDR1 and CDR2 (germline): MGHDK, SYGVNS. The CDR3 consists of 12 residues. V lost 2 bases and J lost 7, with 9 bases in between. This CDR3 is CASSEVGPEQYF. The CDR3 nucleotides are TGTGCCAGCAGTGAAGTTGGACCAGAGCAGTACTTC.

The chain uses TRBV11-3 and TRBJ2-5; D ambiguous. CDR1 and CDR2 (germline): SGHNT, YENEEA. With 3 bases removed from V and 7 bases from J, the gap between germline ends came to 6 bases. This CDR3 is built from 11 residues. DNA for the CDR3: TGTGCCAGCAGCTTGCGGTGGACCCAGTACTTC. This gives the protein CASSLRWTQYF.

This clone was seen repeatedly, ten times or more. The chain is built from TRBV5-4 and TRBJ1-1, with D perhaps TRBD1 (6 bases). CDR1 and CDR2 (germline): SGHNT, YYREEE (reference sequence). The CDR3 spans 15 residues. The V and J ends lost 5 bases and 6 bases respectively, with 20 bases between them. The CDR3 sequence is CASSLPSGGLAEAFF. The DNA for the CDR3 is TGTGCCAGCAGTTTACCCTCGGGGGGGCTCGCTGAAGCTTTCTTT.

Turning to this clone: One end of the junction does not line up with germline, which may come from a read error. The chain combines TRBV5-1 with TRBJ2-3; D may be TRBD2 (6 bases). Germline values: CDR1 SGHRS, CDR2 YFSETQ. The CDR3 covers 16 residues. The CDR3 reads CASTLAPGADTDTQYF. The DNA of the CDR3 is TGCGCCAGCACCTTGGCCCCGGGAGCGGACACAGATACGCAGTATTTT.

CDR3 sequence (DNA): TGCGCCAGCAGCTTAGGAGGTATACAGGCGAACACTGAAGCTTTCTTT. Translated: CASSLGGIQANTEAFF. This chain uses TRBV5-1 with TRBJ1-1; a possible D gene is TRBD1 (5 bases). The length of the CDR3 is 16 residues. The germline CDR1 and CDR2 sequences are SGHRS and YFSETQ. V lost 2 bases, J lost 1 base, and 15 bases lay in between.

This clone was recorded many times. Being one base from a much bigger clone, this may be a read error. The chain has TRBV19 and TRBJ1-1; possible D gene TRBD1, 6 bases. Germline CDR1 reads LNHDA; CDR2 reads SQIVND (reference sequence). V lost 5 bases, J lost 11 bases, and 12 bases lay in between. CDR3 size: 11 residues. CDR3 bases: TGTGCCAGTAGTGCAGACAGGATTGCTTTCTTT. This codes for CASSADRIAFF.